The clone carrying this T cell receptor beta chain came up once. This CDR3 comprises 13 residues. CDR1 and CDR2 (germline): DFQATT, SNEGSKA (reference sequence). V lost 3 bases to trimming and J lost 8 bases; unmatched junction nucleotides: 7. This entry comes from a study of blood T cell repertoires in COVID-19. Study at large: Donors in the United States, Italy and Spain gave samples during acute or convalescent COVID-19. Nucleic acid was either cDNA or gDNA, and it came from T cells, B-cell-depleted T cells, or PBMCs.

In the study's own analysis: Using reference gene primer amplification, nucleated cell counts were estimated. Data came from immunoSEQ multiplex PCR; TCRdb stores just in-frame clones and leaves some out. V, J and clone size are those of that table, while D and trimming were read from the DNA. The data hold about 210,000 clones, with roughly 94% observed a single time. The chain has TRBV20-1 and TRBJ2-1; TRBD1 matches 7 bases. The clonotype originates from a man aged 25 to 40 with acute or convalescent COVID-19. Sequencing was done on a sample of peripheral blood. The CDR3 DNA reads TGCAGTGCTAGTTTGGACAGGAACCATGAGCAGTTCTTC. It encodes CSASLDRNHEQFF.